The 9 T cell receptor beta chains given below trace back to one sample, sequenced in a study of response to subunit inactivated influenza vaccine. TCRdb itself ran the RT-PCR reads through MiXCR, one entry per CDR3 protein. Among fewer than 650,000 distinct CDR3 sequences listed, approximately 13% were seen once. The sample was PBMCs from blood, taken roughly 48 days after vaccination. These receptors were taken from a man aged 50-59 years who received an inactivated influenza vaccine.

In its sample, this clonotype was seen a few times. CDR3 sequence: CASSSGQGADEQYF. Written as DNA, the CDR3 is TGTGCCAGCAGCTCAGGACAGGGGGCCGACGAGCAGTACTTC. The chain joins TRBV3-1 to TRBJ2-7; 11 bases are shared with TRBD1. V lost 5 bases to trimming and J lost 5 bases; unmatched junction nucleotides: 5. The CDR3 runs 14 residues. Germline CDR1 and CDR2: LGHDT and YNNKEL (reference sequence).

This sequence joins TRBV12-3 or TRBV12-4 and TRBJ2-5; 10 bases match TRBD1. Losses at the gene ends were 6 bases for V and 5 bases for J; bases not matched to a gene: 12. The CDR3 sequence is 16 residues long. CDR3 in amino acids: CASSSVGTGVVETQYF. CDR3 bases: TGTGCCAGCAGCTCTGTAGGGACAGGGGTTGTTGAGACCCAGTACTTC.

This clonotype was observed a few times. This rearrangement joins TRBV12-3 or TRBV12-4 to TRBJ1-1; the D is unclear. Trimming took 2 bases from V and 6 from J, leaving 10 bases between them. The CDR3 extends over 13 amino acids. DNA of the CDR3: TGTGCCAGCAGTTTAAGAAAGGGAGCTGAAGCTTTCTTT. It specifies CASSLRKGAEAFF.

This clonotype was counted once. The junction differs from germline at one of its ends, possibly a read error. The chain links TRBV12-3 or TRBV12-4 to TRBJ2-3; 11 bases fit TRBD2. The CDR3 has 17 residues. CDR3: CASSSGLAGGSTDAQYF. As DNA, the CDR3 is TGTGCCAGCAGTTCCGGACTAGCGGGTGGGAGCACAGATGCGCAGTATTTT.

The table lists this clonotype with a few counts. This chain uses TRBV5-5 with TRBJ2-7; tentatively, D is TRBD2 (5 bases). There are 15 residues in the CDR3. Germline lookup yields CDR1 SGHKS and CDR2 YYEKEE (reference sequence). V was clipped by 4 bases and J by 3 bases, with 17 bases between them. The DNA for the CDR3 is TGTGCCAGCAGCCTCAAGGGAGACACTTACTACGAGCAGTACTTC. The encoded protein is CASSLKGDTYYEQYF.

The CDR3 nucleotides read TGTGCCAGCAGCTCCCGGTCCGGGGCAGAGACCCAGTACTTC. It encodes CASSSRSGAETQYF. This sequence joins TRBV7-8 and TRBJ2-5; D could derive from TRBD1 or TRBD2 (5 bases each). CDR3 size: 14 residues. Germline CDR1 and CDR2: SGHVS and FQNEAQ. V shed 4 bases and J shed 4 bases, with 13 bases lying between them.

A few counts support this clonotype. V and J are TRBV5-6 and TRBJ2-1, with 9 bases aligning to TRBD1. The CDR3 has 17 amino acids. The trim removed 0 bases at V and 7 bases at J, leaving 11 bases unmatched. Germline V gene data show CDR1 as SGHDT and CDR2 as YYEEEE. The CDR3 region is CASSLGPRTGVRNEQFF. In nucleotides, the CDR3 is TGTGCCAGCAGCTTGGGGCCGAGGACAGGGGTAAGGAATGAGCAGTTCTTC.

This clonotype has only a few counts. This rearrangement joins TRBV14 to TRBJ2-2, with a possible D match to TRBD1 (5 bases). Germline values: CDR1 SGHDN, CDR2 FVKESK. V gave up 4 bases and J gave up 4 bases, with 16 bases separating them. The CDR3 length is 16 residues. CDR3 protein: CASSRMGQVPTGELFF. The DNA of the CDR3 is TGTGCCAGCAGCCGGATGGGGCAGGTGCCCACCGGGGAGCTGTTTTTT.

V is TRBV29-1 and J is TRBJ2-5; possible D gene TRBD1, 6 bases. With 6 bases removed from V and 3 bases from J, the gap between germline ends came to 14 bases. The length of the CDR3 is 13 residues. Per germline, CDR1 SQVTM and CDR2 ANQGSEA. In nucleotides, the CDR3 is TGCAGCGTCCAGCGGACAGTAAAAGAGACCCAGTACTTC. This gives the protein CSVQRTVKETQYF.